This is a list of T cell receptor beta chains from one sample in a study of technical replicates of blood from several donors. Repertoires were generated with immunoSEQ multiplex PCR, while TCRdb's copy carries only in-frame clones and drops some. The sample records tens of thousands of clones, about 90% being singletons. The sequenced sample consisted of T cells isolated from PBMCs. All receptors come from a human donor in good health. Both conserved end residues are part of each CDR3. A D gene is named only where the DNA matches it firmly. Not all rows give a size; the values are once, few, many and, for expanded clones, a class.

CDR3: CASSRGTSGIRTGELFF
DNA: TGTGCCAGCAGCCGCGGGACTAGCGGGATACGAACGGGGGAGCTGTTTTTT
size: -
D: TRBD2
V: TRBV4-2
J: TRBJ2-2

CDR3: CASRQARDGYTF
DNA: TGTGCCAGCAGGCAAGCCAGGGATGGCTACACCTTC
size: -
D: -
V: TRBV6-5
J: TRBJ1-2

CDR3: CASSLRNVDRVNGYTF
DNA: TGTGCCAGCAGTTTGCGGAACGTGGACAGGGTAAATGGCTACACCTTC
size: -
D: TRBD1
V: TRBV27
J: TRBJ1-2

CDR3: CASSLGQRGGMDTQYF
DNA: TGCGCCAGCAGCCTAGGTCAGCGGGGGGGCATGGATACGCAGTATTTT
size: once
D: TRBD2
V: TRBV5-1
J: TRBJ2-3

CDR3: CASSHTGVNQPQHF
DNA: TGTGCCAGCAGCCATACAGGAGTTAATCAGCCCCAGCATTTT
size: few
D: -
V: TRBV7-9
J: TRBJ1-5

CDR3: CASSQISGLATYEQYF
DNA: TGCGCCAGCAGCCAAATTTCGGGACTCGCTACCTACGAGCAGTACTTC
size: -
D: -
V: TRBV4-1
J: TRBJ2-7

CDR3: CASSLVAVGTGFDTEAFF
DNA: TGTGCCAGCAGCTTAGTGGCGGTTGGGACAGGGTTCGACACTGAAGCTTTCTTT
size: -
D: TRBD1
V: TRBV11-2
J: TRBJ1-1

CDR3: CASSQVLGSNQPQHF
DNA: TGCGCCAGCAGCCAAGTACTCGGGAGCAATCAGCCCCAGCATTTT
size: -
D: -
V: TRBV4-1
J: TRBJ1-5

CDR3: CSGTGGLTYEQYF
DNA: TGCAGCGGCACAGGGGGTTTAACTTACGAGCAGTACTTC
size: -
D: TRBD1
V: TRBV29-1
J: TRBJ2-7

CDR3: CASSEQGAKGAFF
DNA: TGTGCCAGCAGCGAACAGGGGGCGAAGGGGGCTTTCTTT
size: once
D: TRBD1
V: TRBV16
J: TRBJ1-1

CDR3: CASSLLPLGLVNVEQYF
DNA: TGTGCCAGCAGCTTATTGCCATTGGGACTGGTAAATGTCGAGCAGTACTTC
size: -
D: -
V: TRBV11-2
J: TRBJ2-7

CDR3: CASSVSGLTYTGELFF
DNA: TGTGCCAGCAGCGTATCGGGACTCACTTACACCGGGGAGCTGTTTTTT
size: -
D: -
V: TRBV9
J: TRBJ2-2

CDR3: CASSPTPGPMYEAFF
DNA: TGTGCCAGCTCACCAACGCCAGGGCCTATGTATGAAGCTTTCTTT
size: -
D: -
V: TRBV18
J: TRBJ1-1

CDR3: CAWSQDRGNSPLHF
DNA: TGTGCCTGGAGTCAGGACAGGGGTAATTCACCCCTCCACTTT
size: -
D: TRBD1
V: TRBV30
J: TRBJ1-6

CDR3: CASSFLETELYGYTF
DNA: TGTGCCAGCAGCTTCCTCGAGACAGAACTCTATGGCTACACCTTC
size: few
D: -
V: TRBV5-4
J: TRBJ1-2

CDR3: CASSQFIGARTFF
DNA: TGTGCCAGCAGCCAATTTATTGGGGCAAGGACTTTCTTT
size: -
D: -
V: TRBV14
J: TRBJ1-1

CDR3: CASSFIGMSFYGYTF
DNA: TGTGCCAGCAGTTTTATCGGGATGAGTTTCTATGGCTACACCTTC
size: -
D: -
V: TRBV6-5
J: TRBJ1-2

CDR3: CASSLSSGIADTQYF
DNA: TGTGCCAGCAGCTTGTCTAGCGGGATTGCAGATACGCAGTATTTT
size: -
D: TRBD2
V: TRBV7-7
J: TRBJ2-3

CDR3: CASSVSGSTDTQYF
DNA: TGTGCCAGCAGCGTGAGCGGGAGCACAGATACGCAGTATTTT
size: -
D: -
V: TRBV9
J: TRBJ2-3

CDR3: CASSFGRSDTQYF
DNA: TGTGCCAGCAGCTTTGGGAGATCAGATACGCAGTATTTT
size: -
D: -
V: TRBV5-5
J: TRBJ2-3

CDR3: CASSPYTRDTQYF
DNA: TGTGCCAGCAGCCCCTATACTAGAGACACGCAGTATTTT
size: -
D: -
V: TRBV6-5
J: TRBJ2-3

CDR3: CALERVGGLQYF
DNA: TGTGCCTTGGAGAGGGTGGGAGGGCTCCAGTACTTC
size: -
D: TRBD2
V: TRBV30
J: TRBJ2-7

CDR3: CASIQGQGRFNQPQHF
DNA: TGTGCCAGCATCCAGGGACAGGGGAGATTCAATCAGCCCCAGCATTTT
size: -
D: TRBD1
V: TRBV6-4
J: TRBJ1-5

CDR3: CASSRGQGYEKLFF
DNA: TGTGCCAGCAGTCGGGGACAGGGTTATGAAAAACTGTTTTTT
size: -
D: TRBD1
V: TRBV2
J: TRBJ1-4

CDR3: CASSMGPVNGYTF
DNA: TGTGCCAGTAGTATGGGGCCGGTGAATGGCTACACCTTC
size: -
D: -
V: TRBV19
J: TRBJ1-2

CDR3: CAISEGGSYEQYF
DNA: TGTGCCATCAGTGAAGGAGGGTCCTACGAGCAGTACTTC
size: once
D: -
V: TRBV10-3
J: TRBJ2-7

CDR3: CASSLRGTGKTGELFF
DNA: TGTGCCAGCAGCTTGAGGGGGACAGGGAAAACCGGGGAGCTGTTTTTT
size: -
D: TRBD1
V: TRBV5-4
J: TRBJ2-2

CDR3: CAWSPFPGESFF
DNA: TGTGCCTGGAGTCCCTTTCCGGGGGAGTCGTTCTTC
size: once
D: -
V: TRBV30
J: TRBJ2-1

CDR3: CSVEVSTGYEQYF
DNA: TGCAGCGTTGAAGTATCAACCGGTTACGAGCAGTACTTC
size: -
D: -
V: TRBV29-1
J: TRBJ2-7

CDR3: CASSFTAYEQYF
DNA: TGTGCCAGCAGCTTTACAGCTTACGAGCAGTACTTC
size: once
D: -
V: TRBV11-3
J: TRBJ2-7

CDR3: CASSLRLAGVSYEQYF
DNA: TGTGCCAGCAGCTTGCGACTAGCGGGAGTCTCCTACGAGCAGTACTTC
size: -
D: TRBD2
V: TRBV5-4
J: TRBJ2-7

CDR3: CASTEARDYTSTGELFF
DNA: TGTGCCAGCACTGAGGCCCGGGACTACACCTCCACCGGGGAGCTGTTTTTT
size: -
D: TRBD2
V: TRBV28
J: TRBJ2-2

CDR3: CASSLSSTGRWEPQHF
DNA: TGTGCCAGCAGTTTATCCAGTACGGGGAGGTGGGAGCCCCAGCATTTT
size: -
D: -
V: TRBV27
J: TRBJ1-5

CDR3: CASSLQTGTFF
DNA: TGTGCCAGTAGTCTTCAGACAGGGACTTTCTTT
size: -
D: TRBD1
V: TRBV19
J: TRBJ1-1

CDR3: CASSVGGEYTEAFF
DNA: TGTGCCAGCAGCGTAGGGGGGGAGTACACTGAAGCTTTCTTT
size: -
D: -
V: TRBV9
J: TRBJ1-1

CDR3: CASSPETGNTYEQYF
DNA: TGCGCCAGCAGCCCAGAGACAGGTAATACCTACGAGCAGTACTTC
size: -
D: -
V: TRBV4-1
J: TRBJ2-7

CDR3: CAISEYGDNEQFF
DNA: TGTGCCATCAGTGAGTACGGGGACAATGAGCAGTTCTTC
size: once
D: -
V: TRBV10-3
J: TRBJ2-1

CDR3: CASSYPGLDTQYF
DNA: TGTGCCAGCAGTTACCCGGGACTAGATACGCAGTATTTT
size: -
D: -
V: TRBV6-6
J: TRBJ2-3

CDR3: CASSVGLAGGSYEQYF
DNA: TGTGCCAGCAGCGTGGGACTAGCGGGAGGCTCCTACGAGCAGTACTTC
size: -
D: TRBD2
V: TRBV9
J: TRBJ2-7

CDR3: CATSRARQPAYEQYF
DNA: TGTGCCACCAGCAGGGCAAGACAGCCGGCCTACGAGCAGTACTTC
size: -
D: -
V: TRBV15
J: TRBJ2-7

CDR3: CASSLTSGTNEQFF
DNA: TGTGCCAGCAGCTTAACCAGCGGGACCAATGAGCAGTTCTTC
size: -
D: TRBD2
V: TRBV7-3
J: TRBJ2-1

CDR3: CASSGLAGGTYEQYF
DNA: TGTGCCAGCAGCGGATTAGCGGGAGGTACCTACGAGCAGTACTTC
size: -
D: TRBD2
V: TRBV9
J: TRBJ2-7

CDR3: CASSQSQTGAIPYEQYF
DNA: TGCGCCAGCAGTCAATCCCAGACAGGGGCTATACCTTACGAGCAGTACTTC
size: -
D: TRBD1
V: TRBV23-1
J: TRBJ2-7

CDR3: CASSRDTEAFF
DNA: TGTGCCAGCAGTCGAGACACTGAAGCTTTCTTT
size: few
D: -
V: TRBV6-5
J: TRBJ1-1

CDR3: CASSYPGGGAGEQYF
DNA: TGTGCCAGCAGCTACCCCGGAGGGGGAGCGGGGGAGCAGTACTTC
size: once
D: -
V: TRBV7-2
J: TRBJ2-7

CDR3: CASRLTILAGEDDNEQFF
DNA: TGTGCCAGTAGACTAACCATACTAGCGGGAGAGGACGACAATGAGCAGTTCTTC
size: -
D: TRBD2
V: TRBV19
J: TRBJ2-1

CDR3: CASSGTGINTGELFF
DNA: TGCGCCAGCAGTGGGACAGGAATTAACACCGGGGAGCTGTTTTTT
size: -
D: TRBD1
V: TRBV10-2
J: TRBJ2-2

CDR3: CASSLDYGRTEAFF
DNA: TGTGCCAGCAGCTTAGATTATGGGCGCACTGAAGCTTTCTTT
size: -
D: -
V: TRBV11-3
J: TRBJ1-1